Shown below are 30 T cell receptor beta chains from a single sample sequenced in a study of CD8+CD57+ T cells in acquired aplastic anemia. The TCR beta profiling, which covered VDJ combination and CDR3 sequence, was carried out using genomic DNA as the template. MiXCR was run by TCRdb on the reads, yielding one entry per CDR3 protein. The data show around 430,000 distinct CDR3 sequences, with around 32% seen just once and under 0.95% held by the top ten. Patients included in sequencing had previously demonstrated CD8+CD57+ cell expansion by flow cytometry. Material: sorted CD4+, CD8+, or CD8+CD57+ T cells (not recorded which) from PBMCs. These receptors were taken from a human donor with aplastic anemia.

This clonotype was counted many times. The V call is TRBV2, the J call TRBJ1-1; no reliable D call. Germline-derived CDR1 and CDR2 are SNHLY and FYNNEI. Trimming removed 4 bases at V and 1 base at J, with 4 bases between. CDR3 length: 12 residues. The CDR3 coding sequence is TGTGCCAGCAGTGCGCGGAACACTGAAGCTTTCTTT. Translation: CASSARNTEAFF.

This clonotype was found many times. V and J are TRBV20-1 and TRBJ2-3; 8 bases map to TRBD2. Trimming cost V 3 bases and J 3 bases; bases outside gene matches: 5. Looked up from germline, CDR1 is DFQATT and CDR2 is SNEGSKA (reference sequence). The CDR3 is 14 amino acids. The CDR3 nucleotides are TGCAGTGCTAGCGGCGGGAGGCAGACAGATACGCAGTATTTT. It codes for CSASGGRQTDTQYF.

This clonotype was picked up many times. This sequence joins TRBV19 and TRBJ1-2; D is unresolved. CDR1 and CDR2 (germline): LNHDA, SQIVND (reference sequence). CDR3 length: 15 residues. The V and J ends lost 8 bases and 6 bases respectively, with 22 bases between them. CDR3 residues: CASLLHGRPWDGYTF. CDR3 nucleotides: TGTGCCAGTCTTCTCCACGGGAGGCCCTGGGATGGCTACACCTTC.

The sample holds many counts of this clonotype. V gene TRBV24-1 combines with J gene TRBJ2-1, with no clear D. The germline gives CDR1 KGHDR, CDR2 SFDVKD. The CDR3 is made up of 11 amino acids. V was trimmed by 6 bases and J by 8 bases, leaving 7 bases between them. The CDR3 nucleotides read TGTGCCACCAGTAAAACGGATGAGCAGTTCTTC. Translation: CATSKTDEQFF.

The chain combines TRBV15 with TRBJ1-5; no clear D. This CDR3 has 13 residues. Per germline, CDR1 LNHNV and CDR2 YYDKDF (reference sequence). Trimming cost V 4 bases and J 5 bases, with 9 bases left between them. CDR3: CATSNSPDQPQHF. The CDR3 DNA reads TGTGCCACCAGCAACAGTCCGGATCAGCCCCAGCATTTT.

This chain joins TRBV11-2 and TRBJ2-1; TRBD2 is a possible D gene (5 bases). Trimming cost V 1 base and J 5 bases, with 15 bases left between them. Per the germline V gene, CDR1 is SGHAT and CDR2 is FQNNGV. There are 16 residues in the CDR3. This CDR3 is CASSLVLGVGDNEQFF. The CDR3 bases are TGTGCCAGCAGCTTAGTATTGGGAGTCGGTGACAATGAGCAGTTCTTC.

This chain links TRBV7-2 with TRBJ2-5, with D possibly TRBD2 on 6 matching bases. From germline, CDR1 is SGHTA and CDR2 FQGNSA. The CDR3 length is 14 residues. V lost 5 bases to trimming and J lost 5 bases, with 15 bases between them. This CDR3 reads CASSATLGGETQYF. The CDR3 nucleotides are TGTGCCAGCAGCGCCACTCTTGGGGGGGAGACCCAGTACTTC. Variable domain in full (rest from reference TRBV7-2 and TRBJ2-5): GAGVSQSPSNKVTEKGKDVELRCDPISGHTALYWYRQSLGQGLEFLIYFQGNSAPDKSGLPSDRFSAERTGGSVSTLTIQRTQQEDSAVYLCASSATLGGETQYFGPGTRLLVL.

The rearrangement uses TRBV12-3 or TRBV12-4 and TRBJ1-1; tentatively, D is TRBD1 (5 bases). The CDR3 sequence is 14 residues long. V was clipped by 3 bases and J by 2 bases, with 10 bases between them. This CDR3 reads CASSFRARNTEAFF. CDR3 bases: TGTGCCAGCAGTTTCAGGGCCAGAAACACTGAAGCTTTCTTT.

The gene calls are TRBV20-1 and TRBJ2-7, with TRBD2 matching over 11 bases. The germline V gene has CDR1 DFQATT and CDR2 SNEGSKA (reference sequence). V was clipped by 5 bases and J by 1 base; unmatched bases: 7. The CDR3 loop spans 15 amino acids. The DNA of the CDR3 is TGCAGTGCTCCCATTCCTAGCGGGGGGTCCTACGAGCAGTACTTC. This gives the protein CSAPIPSGGSYEQYF.

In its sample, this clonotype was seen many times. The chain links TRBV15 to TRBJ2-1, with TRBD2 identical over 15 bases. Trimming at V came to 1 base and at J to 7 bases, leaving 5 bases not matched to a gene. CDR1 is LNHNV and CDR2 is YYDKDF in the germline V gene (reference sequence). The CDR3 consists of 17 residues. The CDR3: CATSRAPGLAGGNEQFF. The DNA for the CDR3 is TGTGCCACCAGCAGAGCCCCGGGACTAGCGGGAGGAAATGAGCAGTTCTTC.

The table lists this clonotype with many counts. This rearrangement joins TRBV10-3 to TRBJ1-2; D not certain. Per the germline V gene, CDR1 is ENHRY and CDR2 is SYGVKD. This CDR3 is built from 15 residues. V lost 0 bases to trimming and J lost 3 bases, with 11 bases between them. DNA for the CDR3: TGTGCCATCAGTGAGTCTAGCAAGCAGGACTATGGCTACACCTTC. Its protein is CAISESSKQDYGYTF.

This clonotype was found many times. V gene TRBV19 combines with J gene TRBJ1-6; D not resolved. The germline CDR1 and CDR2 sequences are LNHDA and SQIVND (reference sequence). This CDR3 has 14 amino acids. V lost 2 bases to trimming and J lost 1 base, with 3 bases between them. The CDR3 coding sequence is TGTGCCAGTAGTATACAGTCCTATAATTCACCCCTCCACTTT. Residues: CASSIQSYNSPLHF.

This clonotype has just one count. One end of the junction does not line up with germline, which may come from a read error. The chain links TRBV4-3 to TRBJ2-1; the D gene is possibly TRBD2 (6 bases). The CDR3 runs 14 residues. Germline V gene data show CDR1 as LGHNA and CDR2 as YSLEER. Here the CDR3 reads CAGSPGLEYNEQFF. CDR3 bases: TGCGCCGGCAGCCCGGGACTTGAGTACAATGAGCAGTTCTTC.

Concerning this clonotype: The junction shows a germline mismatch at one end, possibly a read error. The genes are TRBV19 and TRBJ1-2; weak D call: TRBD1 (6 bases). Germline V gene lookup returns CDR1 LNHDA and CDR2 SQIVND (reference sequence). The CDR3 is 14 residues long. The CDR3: CASSKARGSYGYTF. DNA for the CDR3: TGTGCCAGCAGTAAGGCCAGGGGATCCTATGGCTACACCTTC.

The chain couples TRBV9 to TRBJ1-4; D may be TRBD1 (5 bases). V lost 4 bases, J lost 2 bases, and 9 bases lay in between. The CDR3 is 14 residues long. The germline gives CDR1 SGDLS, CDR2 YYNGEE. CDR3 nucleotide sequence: TGTGCCAGCAGCATCGACAGCACTAATGAAAAACTGTTTTTT. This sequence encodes CASSIDSTNEKLFF.

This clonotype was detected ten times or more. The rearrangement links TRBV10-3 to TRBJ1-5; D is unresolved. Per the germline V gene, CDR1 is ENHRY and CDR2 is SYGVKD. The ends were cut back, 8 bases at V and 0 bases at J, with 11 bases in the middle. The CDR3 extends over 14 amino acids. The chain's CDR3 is CAIGREPSNQPQHF. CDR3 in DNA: TGTGCCATCGGCAGAGAACCTAGCAATCAGCCCCAGCATTTT.

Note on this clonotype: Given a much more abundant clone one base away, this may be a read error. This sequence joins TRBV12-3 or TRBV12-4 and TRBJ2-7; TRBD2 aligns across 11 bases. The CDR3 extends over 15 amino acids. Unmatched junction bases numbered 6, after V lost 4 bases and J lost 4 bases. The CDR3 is CASSYVSGRAYEQYF. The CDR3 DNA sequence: TGTGCCAGCAGTTATGTTAGCGGGAGGGCGTACGAGCAGTACTTC.

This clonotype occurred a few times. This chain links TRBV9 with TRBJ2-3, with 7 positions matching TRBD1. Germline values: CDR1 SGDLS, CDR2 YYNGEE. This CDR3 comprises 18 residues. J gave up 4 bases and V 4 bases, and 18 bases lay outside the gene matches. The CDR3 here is CASSLNAGTAFGADTQYF. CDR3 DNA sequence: TGTGCCAGCAGCCTAAATGCCGGGACAGCCTTCGGTGCAGATACGCAGTATTTT. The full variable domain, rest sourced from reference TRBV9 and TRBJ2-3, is DSGVTQTPKHLITATGQRVTLRCSPRSGDLSVYWYQQSLDQGLQFLIQYYNGEERAKGNILERFSAQQFPDLHSELNLSSLELGDSALYFCASSLNAGTAFGADTQYFGPGTRLTVL.

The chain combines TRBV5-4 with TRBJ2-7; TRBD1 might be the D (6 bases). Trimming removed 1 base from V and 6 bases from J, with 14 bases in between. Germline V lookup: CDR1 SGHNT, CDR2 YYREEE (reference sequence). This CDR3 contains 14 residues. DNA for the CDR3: TGTGCCAGCAGCTTGCCAGGGGCGATTAGCGAGCAGTACTTC. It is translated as CASSLPGAISEQYF.

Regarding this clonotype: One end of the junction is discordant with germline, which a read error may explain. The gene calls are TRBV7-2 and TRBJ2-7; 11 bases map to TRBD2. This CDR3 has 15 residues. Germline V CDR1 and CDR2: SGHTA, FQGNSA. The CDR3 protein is CARSLAGGIGYEQYF. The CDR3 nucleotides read TGTGCCCGCAGCTTAGCGGGAGGGATTGGGTACGAGCAGTACTTC.

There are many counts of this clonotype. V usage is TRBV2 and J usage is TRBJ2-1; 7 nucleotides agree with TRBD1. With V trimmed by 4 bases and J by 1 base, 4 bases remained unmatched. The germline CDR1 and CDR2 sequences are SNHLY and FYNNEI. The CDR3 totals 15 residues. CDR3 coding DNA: TGTGCCAGCAGTGTTGGGGACAGTTCCTACAATGAGCAGTTCTTC. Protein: CASSVGDSSYNEQFF.

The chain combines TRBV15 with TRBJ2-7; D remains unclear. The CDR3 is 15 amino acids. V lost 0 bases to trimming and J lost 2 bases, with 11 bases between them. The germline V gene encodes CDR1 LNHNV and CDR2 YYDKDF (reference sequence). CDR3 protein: CATSRDGYSTYEQYF. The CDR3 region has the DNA TGTGCCACCAGCAGAGATGGATATTCCACCTACGAGCAGTACTTC.

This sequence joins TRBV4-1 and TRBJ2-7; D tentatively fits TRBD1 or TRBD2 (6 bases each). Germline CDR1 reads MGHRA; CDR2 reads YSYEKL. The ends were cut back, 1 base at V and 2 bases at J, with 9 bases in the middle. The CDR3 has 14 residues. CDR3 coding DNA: TGCGCCAGCAGCCAAGCGGGGGACACCTACGAGCAGTACTTC. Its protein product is CASSQAGDTYEQYF.

The CDR3 loop is CASSQPDSNYGYTF. DNA for the CDR3: TGTGCCAGCAGCCAACCCGACAGCAACTATGGCTACACCTTC. V is TRBV3-1 and J is TRBJ1-2; a weak D match, TRBD1 (5 bases). V shed 2 bases and J shed 2 bases, with 9 bases lying between them. CDR1 is LGHDT and CDR2 is YNNKEL in the germline V gene (reference sequence). The CDR3 is 14 amino acids.

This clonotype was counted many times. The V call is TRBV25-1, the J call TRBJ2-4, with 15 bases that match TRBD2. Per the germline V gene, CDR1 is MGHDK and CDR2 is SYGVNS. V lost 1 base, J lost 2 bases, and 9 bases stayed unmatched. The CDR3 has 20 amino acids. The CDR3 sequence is CASSESRTSGGADTKNIQYF. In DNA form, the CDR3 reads TGTGCCAGCAGTGAATCCAGGACTAGCGGGGGGGCCGATACCAAAAACATTCAGTACTTC.

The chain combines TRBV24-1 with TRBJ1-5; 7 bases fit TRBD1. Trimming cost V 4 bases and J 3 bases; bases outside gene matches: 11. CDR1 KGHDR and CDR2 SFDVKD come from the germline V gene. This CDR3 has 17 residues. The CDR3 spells CATSDGTDREFNQPQHF. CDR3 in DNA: TGTGCCACCAGTGACGGAACCGACAGGGAGTTCAATCAGCCCCAGCATTTT.

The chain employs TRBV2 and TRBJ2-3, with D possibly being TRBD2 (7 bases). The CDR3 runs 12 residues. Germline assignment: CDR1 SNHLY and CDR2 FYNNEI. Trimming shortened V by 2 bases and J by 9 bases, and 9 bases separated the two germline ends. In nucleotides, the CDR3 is TGTGCCAGCAGTGAAAGGGGGGGCACGCAGTATTTT. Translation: CASSERGGTQYF.

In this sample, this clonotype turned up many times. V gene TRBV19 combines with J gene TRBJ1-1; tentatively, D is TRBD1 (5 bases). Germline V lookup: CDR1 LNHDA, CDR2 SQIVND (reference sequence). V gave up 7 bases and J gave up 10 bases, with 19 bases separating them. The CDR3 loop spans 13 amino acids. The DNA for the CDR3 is TGTGCCAGTACTCGGCGGGGCACCGATGGAGCTTTCTTT. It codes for CASTRRGTDGAFF.

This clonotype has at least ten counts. CDR3 in DNA: TGCAGCGCGAAACGGGGGGATTCGAATTCACCCCTCCACTTT. Its protein is CSAKRGDSNSPLHF. V usage is TRBV29-1 and J usage is TRBJ1-6, with a possible D match to TRBD1 (5 bases). The V end lost 7 bases, the J end lost 7 bases, and 17 bases lay between the germline ends. CDR1 SQVTM and CDR2 ANQGSEA come from the germline V gene. The CDR3 contains 14 residues.

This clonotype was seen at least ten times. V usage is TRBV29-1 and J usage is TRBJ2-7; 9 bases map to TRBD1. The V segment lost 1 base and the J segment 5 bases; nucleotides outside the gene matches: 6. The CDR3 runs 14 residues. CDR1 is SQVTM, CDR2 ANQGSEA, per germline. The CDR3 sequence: CSVEGRDRVHEQYF. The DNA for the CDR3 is TGCAGCGTTGAAGGGAGGGACAGGGTACACGAGCAGTACTTC.